Presented here are 20 T cell receptor beta chains from one specimen sequenced in a study of patients and donors after allogeneic stem cell transplantation. TCRdb re-called the RT-PCR reads with MiXCR, one entry per CDR3 protein. The data contain about 230,000 distinct CDR3 sequences, over 12% of them singletons. The sequencing sample was made of blood, either unsorted or a sorted T cell fraction (not recorded which). These receptors were collected from a human donor who was either an allogeneic HSCT recipient or a stem cell or donor lymphocyte infusion donor (not recorded which). It is not recorded whose cells these are; they may come from a transplant donor.

This clonotype was seen a few times. The chain joins TRBV6-1 to TRBJ1-5; unclear D gene. This CDR3 has 15 residues. V was clipped by 4 bases and J by 2 bases, with 12 bases between them. Germline loops: CDR1 MNHNS, CDR2 SASEGT. The CDR3 here is CASSGSPSGNQPQHF. CDR3 nucleotide sequence: TGTGCCAGCAGTGGCAGCCCCAGCGGCAATCAGCCCCAGCATTTT.

The chain employs TRBV12-3 or TRBV12-4 and TRBJ1-3; D remains ambiguous. Trimming took 6 bases from V and 0 from J, leaving 9 bases between them. The CDR3 spans 14 residues. This CDR3 reads CASSPVLSGNTIYF. Written as DNA, the CDR3 is TGTGCCAGCAGCCCGGTCCTCTCTGGAAACACCATATATTTT.

This clonotype was counted only a few times. The chain joins TRBV20-1 to TRBJ2-3; 7 positions agree with TRBD1. The J segment lost 4 bases and the V segment lost 6 bases, leaving 13 bases of the junction unmatched. Germline CDR1 is DFQATT and CDR2 is SNEGSKA (reference sequence). CDR3 length: 15 residues. The DNA for the CDR3 is TGCAGTGCGGTAGGGGGCGGATGGTTCGCAGATACGCAGTATTTT. Translation: CSAVGGGWFADTQYF.

This clonotype was seen a handful of times. The chain couples TRBV9 to TRBJ2-7, with 13 bases matching TRBD2. Germline trimming cut 3 bases from V and 2 bases from J; bases unmatched to any gene: 2. Germline V gives CDR1 SGDLS, CDR2 YYNGEE. CDR3 size: 15 residues. For the CDR3, the DNA is TGTGCCAGCAGCGCCGGGACTAGCGGGACCTACGAGCAGTACTTC. Its translation: CASSAGTSGTYEQYF.

This chain joins TRBV29-1 and TRBJ2-3, with TRBD2 matching 15 bases. Per the germline V gene, CDR1 is SQVTM and CDR2 is ANQGSEA. V gave up 8 bases and J gave up 1 base; unmatched junction bases: 13. CDR3 length equals 18 residues. CDR3 bases: TGCAGCTTCACTGGGACTAGCGGGGGGCGGGTCGGCACAGATACGCAGTATTTT. As protein: CSFTGTSGGRVGTDTQYF.

V usage is TRBV28 and J usage is TRBJ2-5; the D call may be TRBD1 or TRBD2 (6 bases each). Between the trimmed V and J ends, which lost 6 bases and 7 bases, there was a span of 18 bases. The germline gives CDR1 MDHEN, CDR2 SYDVKM. This CDR3 has 14 residues. CDR3 bases: TGTGCCAGCAGGAAGGGGGGCGCGAGTGGGACCCAGTACTTC. Translated: CASRKGGASGTQYF.

The V and J genes are TRBV10-3 and TRBJ2-7; 8 bases are a match to TRBD1. Germline trimming cut 1 base from V and 6 bases from J; bases unmatched to any gene: 8. This CDR3 spans 15 amino acids. CDR1 and CDR2 from the germline V gene are ENHRY and SYGVKD. In nucleotides, the CDR3 is TGTGCCATCAGTGAGTGGCCAACAGACAGGGGCGAGCAGTACTTC. Translation gives CAISEWPTDRGEQYF.

This clonotype has ten or more counts. The V call is TRBV7-2, the J call TRBJ2-7; unclear D gene. From germline, CDR1 is SGHTA and CDR2 FQGNSA. This CDR3 is built from 13 residues. Trimming took 1 base from V and 3 from J, leaving 7 bases between them. CDR3 DNA sequence: TGTGCCAGCAGCTTAGGGGGTGGCTACGAGCAGTACTTC. It is translated as CASSLGGGYEQYF.

As for this clonotype: A read error may produce the germline difference seen at one junction end. This chain uses TRBV25-1 with TRBJ1-2, with D hard to call. CDR1 is MGHDK and CDR2 is SYGVNS in the germline V gene. There are 13 residues in the CDR3. The CDR3 bases are TGTGCCAGCAGTGAAGTTGGGAACAGCCCTATTTCCTTC. Residues: CASSEVGNSPISF.

Only a few counts were recorded for this clonotype. The rearrangement uses TRBV4-3 and TRBJ2-5; TRBD1 agrees at 7 bases. The germline V gene encodes CDR1 LGHNA and CDR2 YSLEER. The CDR3 is 16 amino acids. Trimming at V came to 2 bases and at J to 0 bases, leaving 6 bases not matched to a gene. CDR3 sequence: CASSQTGQSYQETQYF. CDR3 nucleotides: TGCGCCAGCAGCCAAACGGGACAGTCGTACCAAGAGACCCAGTACTTC.

This clonotype was seen more than once but under ten times. V and J are TRBV28 and TRBJ1-1, with D perhaps matching TRBD1 (5 bases). Trimming pared 6 bases from V and 4 bases from J, leaving 9 bases between. This CDR3 region has 12 residues. CDR1 and CDR2 (germline): MDHEN, SYDVKM. CDR3 sequence: CASRVGTTEAFF. As DNA, the CDR3 is TGTGCCAGCAGGGTGGGGACCACTGAAGCTTTCTTT.

V is TRBV5-1 and J is TRBJ2-1; D is uncertain. The CDR3 sequence is 12 residues long. V lost 1 base and J lost 5, with 4 bases in between. From germline, CDR1 is SGHRS and CDR2 YFSETQ. The CDR3 loop reads CASSLSDNEQFF. CDR3 nucleotides: TGCGCCAGCAGCTTGTCGGACAATGAGCAGTTCTTC. The full variable domain, rest sourced from reference TRBV5-1 and TRBJ2-1, is KAGVTQTPRYLIKTRGQQVTLSCSPISGHRSVSWYQQTPGQGLQFLFEYFSETQRNKGNFPGRFSGRQFSNSRSEMNVSTLELGDSALYLCASSLSDNEQFFGPGTRLTVL.

This clonotype was counted ten times or more. The chain is built from TRBV20-1 and TRBJ2-7, with TRBD2 identical over 10 bases. This CDR3 is 14 amino acids long. The V and J ends lost 4 bases and 2 bases, in that order; junction bases with no gene match: 5. CDR1 is DFQATT, CDR2 SNEGSKA, per germline (reference sequence). CDR3 DNA: TGCAGTGCTAAAACTAGCGGGGTCACCTACGAGCAGTACTTC. Amino acids: CSAKTSGVTYEQYF.

This clonotype was picked up a small number of times. The rearrangement links TRBV28 to TRBJ1-4; D ambiguous. This CDR3 is 16 amino acids long. Germline CDR1 MDHEN, CDR2 SYDVKM. V lost 3 bases and J lost 1, with 12 bases in between. In nucleotides, the CDR3 is TGTGCCAGCAGTTTGGGTGGGTTCGGAACTAATGAAAAACTGTTTTTT. Its translation is CASSLGGFGTNEKLFF.

This clonotype has more than one count but fewer than ten. V usage is TRBV6-2 or TRBV6-3 and J usage is TRBJ2-7, with 13 bases that match TRBD2. The V gene's germline CDR1 is MNHEY and CDR2 SVGEGT. The CDR3 is 16 residues long. The V and J ends lost 6 bases and 1 base, in that order; junction bases with no gene match: 6. The CDR3 DNA reads TGTGCCAGCAGACAAACGGGACTAGCGGGATCCTACGAGCAGTACTTC. Its protein is CASRQTGLAGSYEQYF.

This clonotype was seen a few times. V and J are TRBV20-1 and TRBJ2-3; no firm D call. The germline V gene encodes CDR1 DFQATT and CDR2 SNEGSKA (reference sequence). The CDR3 consists of 15 residues. With 3 bases removed from V and 3 bases from J, the gap between germline ends came to 16 bases. The CDR3 spells CSARFSADTTDTQYF. Written as DNA, the CDR3 is TGCAGTGCTAGGTTTTCGGCAGATACTACAGATACGCAGTATTTT.

This clonotype was recorded a few times. The chain has TRBV7-8 and TRBJ2-7; D is possibly TRBD2 (5 bases). The germline gives CDR1 SGHVS, CDR2 FQNEAQ. Trimming removed 7 bases from V and 2 bases from J, with 12 bases in between. The CDR3 extends over 13 amino acids. Written as DNA, the CDR3 is TGTGCCAGCAACCCGGACGGGACCTACGAGCAGTACTTC. This gives the protein CASNPDGTYEQYF.

The chain links TRBV20-1 to TRBJ1-5, with unresolved D. This CDR3 is built from 8 residues. The V gene lost 6 bases and the J gene lost 11 bases, with 5 bases spanning the gap. Germline V CDR1 and CDR2: DFQATT, SNEGSKA (reference sequence). The CDR3 reads CSAGAQHF. CDR3 coding DNA: TGCAGTGCGGGTGCCCAGCATTTT.

This clonotype was seen ten or more times. The chain employs TRBV12-3 or TRBV12-4 and TRBJ1-2; 8 positions match TRBD1. The CDR3 is made up of 14 amino acids. Trimming cost V 5 bases and J 6 bases; bases outside gene matches: 8. The CDR3, as DNA: TGTGCCAGCAGTCGACAGGGGAAGGAGGATGGCTACACCTTC. Translation: CASSRQGKEDGYTF.

This clonotype was counted only a few times. The chain carries TRBV4-3 and TRBJ1-2; 8 bases align to TRBD1. The CDR3 consists of 14 residues. V lost 1 base to trimming and J lost 4 bases; unmatched junction nucleotides: 2. The germline gives CDR1 LGHNA, CDR2 YSLEER. The DNA of the CDR3 is TGCGCCAGCAGCCAAGCAGGGGGCCGCTATGGCTACACCTTC. Translation gives CASSQAGGRYGYTF.